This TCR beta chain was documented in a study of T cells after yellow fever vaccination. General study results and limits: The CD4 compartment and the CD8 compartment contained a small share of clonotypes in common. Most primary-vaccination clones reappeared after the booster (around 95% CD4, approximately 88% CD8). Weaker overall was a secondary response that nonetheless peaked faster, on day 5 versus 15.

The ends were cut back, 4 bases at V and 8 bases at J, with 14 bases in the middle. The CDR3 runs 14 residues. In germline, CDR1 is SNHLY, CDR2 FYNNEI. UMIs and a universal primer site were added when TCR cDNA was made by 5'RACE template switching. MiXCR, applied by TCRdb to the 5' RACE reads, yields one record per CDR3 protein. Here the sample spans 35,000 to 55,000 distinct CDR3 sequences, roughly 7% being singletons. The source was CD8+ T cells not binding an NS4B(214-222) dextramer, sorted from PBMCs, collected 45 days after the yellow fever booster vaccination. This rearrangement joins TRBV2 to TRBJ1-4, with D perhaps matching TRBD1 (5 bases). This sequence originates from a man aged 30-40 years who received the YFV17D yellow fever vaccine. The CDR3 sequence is CASSAGTMSEKLFF. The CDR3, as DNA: TGTGCCAGCAGTGCCGGGACCATGTCAGAAAAACTGTTTTTT.